This T cell receptor beta chain was observed in a study of blood T cell repertoires in COVID-19. The overall study: Samples came from the United States, Italy and Spain, spanning acute and convalescent COVID-19. PBMCs, B-cell-depleted T cells, or T cells were the source of the cDNA or gDNA that made up the material.

This CDR3 spans 16 amino acids. Germline V gene data show CDR1 as SGHTA and CDR2 as FQGNSA. Germline trimming cut 3 bases from V and 0 bases from J; bases unmatched to any gene: 2. In the authors' methods: Amplifying reference gene primers gave estimates of nucleated cell counts. The data were produced by immunoSEQ multiplex PCR, yet TCRdb's version contains in-frame clones alone and is incomplete. D and trimming were read from the DNA, whereas the V and J calls and clone size are those reported in that table. The repertoire includes 200,000 to 250,000 clones, almost 90% of them detected once, and roughly 2.5% sits in the top ten.

The TCR originated in a woman aged 60-75 years with acute or convalescent COVID-19. Sequenced input: peripheral blood. The chain couples TRBV7-2 to TRBJ2-2; 9 bases align to TRBD1. CDR3 sequence reads: CASSLTGGTNTGELFF. DNA for the CDR3: TGTGCCAGCAGCTTGACAGGGGGTACGAACACCGGGGAGCTGTTTTTT. Full variable domain (remainder filled in from reference TRBV7-2 and TRBJ2-2): GAGVSQSPSNKVTEKGKDVELRCDPISGHTALYWYRQSLGQGLEFLIYFQGNSAPDKSGLPSDRFSAERTGGSVSTLTIQRTQQEDSAVYLCASSLTGGTNTGELFFGEGSRLTVL.